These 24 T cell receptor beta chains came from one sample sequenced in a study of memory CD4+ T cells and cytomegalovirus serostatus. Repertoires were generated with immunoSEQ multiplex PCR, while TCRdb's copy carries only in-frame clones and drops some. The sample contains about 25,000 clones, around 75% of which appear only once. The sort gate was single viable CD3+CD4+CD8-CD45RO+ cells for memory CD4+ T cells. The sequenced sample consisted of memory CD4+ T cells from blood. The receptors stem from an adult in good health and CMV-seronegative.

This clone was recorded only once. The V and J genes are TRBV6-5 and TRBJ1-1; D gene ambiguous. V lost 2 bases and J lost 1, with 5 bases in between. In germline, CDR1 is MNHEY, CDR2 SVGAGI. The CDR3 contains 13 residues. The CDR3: CASSYAGNTEAFF. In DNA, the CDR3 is TGTGCCAGCAGTTACGCGGGGAACACTGAAGCTTTCTTT.

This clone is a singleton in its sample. Written as DNA, the CDR3 is TGTGCCAGCAGTTTGCCCAGGGTTGGAGGGGCTGAAGCTTTCTTT. Amino acid sequence: CASSLPRVGGAEAFF. This rearrangement joins TRBV27 to TRBJ1-1; tentative D call: TRBD1 (5 bases). The germline V and J ends were trimmed by 3 bases and 6 bases, with 17 bases remaining between them. The CDR3 sequence is 15 residues long. Germline values: CDR1 MNHEY, CDR2 SMNVEV (reference sequence).

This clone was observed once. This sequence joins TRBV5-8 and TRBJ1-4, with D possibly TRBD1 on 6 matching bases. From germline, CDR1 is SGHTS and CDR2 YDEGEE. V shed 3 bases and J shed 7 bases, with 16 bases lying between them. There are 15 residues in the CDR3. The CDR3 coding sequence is TGTGCCAGCAGCTGGAAACAGGGAAGGGGTGAAAAACTGTTTTTT. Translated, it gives CASSWKQGRGEKLFF.

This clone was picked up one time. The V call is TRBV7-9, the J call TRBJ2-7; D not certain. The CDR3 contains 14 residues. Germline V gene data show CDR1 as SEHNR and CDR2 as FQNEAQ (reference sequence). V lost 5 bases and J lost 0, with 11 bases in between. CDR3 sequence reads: CASSLLDTSYEQYF. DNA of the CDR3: TGTGCCAGCAGCCTCCTAGACACCTCCTACGAGCAGTACTTC.

The CDR3 loop reads CASSSTGGGEKLFF. CDR3 DNA sequence: TGTGCCAGCAGTTCAACGGGAGGGGGGGAAAAACTGTTTTTT. The J gene is TRBJ1-4, the V gene TRBV28; D may be TRBD1 (6 bases). V dropped 4 bases and J dropped 8 bases, with 14 bases sitting between them. The germline V gene encodes CDR1 MDHEN and CDR2 SYDVKM. The CDR3 has 14 amino acids.

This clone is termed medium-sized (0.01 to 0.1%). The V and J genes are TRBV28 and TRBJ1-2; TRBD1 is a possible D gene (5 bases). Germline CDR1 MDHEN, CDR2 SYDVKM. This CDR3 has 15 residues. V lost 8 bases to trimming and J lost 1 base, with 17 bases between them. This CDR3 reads CASWGISLLNYGYTF. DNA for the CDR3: TGTGCCAGCTGGGGCATAAGTTTACTTAACTATGGCTACACCTTC.

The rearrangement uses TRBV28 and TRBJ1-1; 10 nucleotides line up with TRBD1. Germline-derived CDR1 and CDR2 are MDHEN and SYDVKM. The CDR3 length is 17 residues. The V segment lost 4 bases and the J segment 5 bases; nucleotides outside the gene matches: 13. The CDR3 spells CASSSTKATGGGTEAFF. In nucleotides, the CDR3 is TGTGCCAGCAGTTCAACCAAAGCGACAGGGGGCGGGACTGAAGCTTTCTTT.

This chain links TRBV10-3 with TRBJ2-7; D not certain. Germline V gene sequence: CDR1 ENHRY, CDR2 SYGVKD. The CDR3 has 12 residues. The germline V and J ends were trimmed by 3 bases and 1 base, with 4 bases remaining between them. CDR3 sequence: CAISDGSYEQYF. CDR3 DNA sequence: TGTGCCATCAGTGACGGATCCTACGAGCAGTACTTC.

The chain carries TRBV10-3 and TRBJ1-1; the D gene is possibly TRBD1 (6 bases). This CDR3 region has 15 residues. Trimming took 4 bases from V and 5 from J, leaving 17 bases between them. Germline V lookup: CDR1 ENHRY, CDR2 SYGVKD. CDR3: CAISVGRGVGTEAFF. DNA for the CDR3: TGTGCCATCAGTGTTGGCAGGGGAGTAGGAACTGAAGCTTTCTTT.

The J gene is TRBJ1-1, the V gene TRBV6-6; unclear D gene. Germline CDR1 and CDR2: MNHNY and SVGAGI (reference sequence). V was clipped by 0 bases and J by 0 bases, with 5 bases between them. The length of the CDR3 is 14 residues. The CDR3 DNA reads TGTGCCAGCAGTTACTCCCTATTGAACACTGAAGCTTTCTTT. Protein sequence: CASSYSLLNTEAFF.

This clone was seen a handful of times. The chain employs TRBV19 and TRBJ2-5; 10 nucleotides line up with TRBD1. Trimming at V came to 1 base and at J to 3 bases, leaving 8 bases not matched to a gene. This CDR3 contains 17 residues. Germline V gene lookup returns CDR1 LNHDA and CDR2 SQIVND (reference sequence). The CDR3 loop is CASSIVPPGTGEETQYF. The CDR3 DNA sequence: TGTGCCAGTAGTATAGTTCCCCCCGGGACAGGGGAAGAGACCCAGTACTTC.

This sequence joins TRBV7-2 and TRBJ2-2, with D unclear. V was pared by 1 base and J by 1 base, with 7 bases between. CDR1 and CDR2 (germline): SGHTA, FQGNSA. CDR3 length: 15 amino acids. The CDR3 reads CASSLVSVNTGELFF. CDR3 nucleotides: TGTGCCAGCAGCTTAGTCTCAGTGAACACCGGGGAGCTGTTTTTT.

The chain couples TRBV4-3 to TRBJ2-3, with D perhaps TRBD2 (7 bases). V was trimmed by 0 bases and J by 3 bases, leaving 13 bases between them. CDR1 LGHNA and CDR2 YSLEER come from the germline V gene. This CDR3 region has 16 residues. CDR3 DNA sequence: TGCGCCAGCAGCCAAGAAGGGGGACTAACAACAGATACGCAGTATTTT. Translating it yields CASSQEGGLTTDTQYF.

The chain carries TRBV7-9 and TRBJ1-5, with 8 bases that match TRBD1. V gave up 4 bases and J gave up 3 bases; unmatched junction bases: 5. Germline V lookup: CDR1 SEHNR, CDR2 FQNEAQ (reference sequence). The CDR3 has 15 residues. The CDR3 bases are TGTGCCAGCAGCTCAGGGACAGGAGACAATCAGCCCCAGCATTTT. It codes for CASSSGTGDNQPQHF.

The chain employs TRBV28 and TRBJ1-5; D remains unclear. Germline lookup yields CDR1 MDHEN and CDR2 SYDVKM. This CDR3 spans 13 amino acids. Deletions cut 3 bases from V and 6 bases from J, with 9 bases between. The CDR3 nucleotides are TGTGCCAGCAGTTTTGGGTATTCTCAGCCCCAGCATTTT. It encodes CASSFGYSQPQHF.

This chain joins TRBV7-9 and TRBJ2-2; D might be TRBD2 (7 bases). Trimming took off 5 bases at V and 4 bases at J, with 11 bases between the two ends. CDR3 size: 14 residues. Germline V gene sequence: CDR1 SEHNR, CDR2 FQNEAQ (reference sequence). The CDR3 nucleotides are TGTGCCAGCAGCGAGCGGGACATCACCGGGGAGCTGTTTTTT. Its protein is CASSERDITGELFF.

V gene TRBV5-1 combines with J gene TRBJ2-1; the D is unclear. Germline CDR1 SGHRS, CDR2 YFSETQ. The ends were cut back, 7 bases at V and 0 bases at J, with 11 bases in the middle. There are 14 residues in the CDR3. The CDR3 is CASGELSSYNEQFF. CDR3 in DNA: TGCGCCAGCGGGGAACTCAGCTCCTACAATGAGCAGTTCTTC.

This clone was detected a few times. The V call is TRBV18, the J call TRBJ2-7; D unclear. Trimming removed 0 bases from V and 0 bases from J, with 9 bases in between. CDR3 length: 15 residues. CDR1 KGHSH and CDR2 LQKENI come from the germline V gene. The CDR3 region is CASSPPARTSYEQYF. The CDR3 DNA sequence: TGTGCCAGCTCACCACCGGCCAGAACCTCCTACGAGCAGTACTTC.

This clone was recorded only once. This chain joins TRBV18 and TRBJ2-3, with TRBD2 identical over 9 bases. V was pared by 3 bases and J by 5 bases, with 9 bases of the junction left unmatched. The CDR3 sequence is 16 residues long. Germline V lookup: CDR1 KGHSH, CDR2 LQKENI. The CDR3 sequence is CASSPPASGAGDTQYF. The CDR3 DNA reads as TGTGCCAGCTCACCCCCTGCTAGCGGGGCGGGAGATACGCAGTATTTT.

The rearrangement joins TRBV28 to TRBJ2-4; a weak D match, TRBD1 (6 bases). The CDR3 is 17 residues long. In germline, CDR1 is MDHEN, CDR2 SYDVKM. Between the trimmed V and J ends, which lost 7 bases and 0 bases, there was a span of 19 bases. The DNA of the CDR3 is TGTGCCAGCACCACCCCAACAGGGAATCTAGCCAAAAACATTCAGTACTTC. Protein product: CASTTPTGNLAKNIQYF.

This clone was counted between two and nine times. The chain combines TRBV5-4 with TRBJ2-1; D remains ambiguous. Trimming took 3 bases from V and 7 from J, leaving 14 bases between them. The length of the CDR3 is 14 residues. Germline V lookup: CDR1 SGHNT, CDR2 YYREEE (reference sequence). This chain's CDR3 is CASSSSSIGNEQFF. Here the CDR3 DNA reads TGTGCCAGCAGCTCCTCAAGCATCGGGAATGAGCAGTTCTTC.

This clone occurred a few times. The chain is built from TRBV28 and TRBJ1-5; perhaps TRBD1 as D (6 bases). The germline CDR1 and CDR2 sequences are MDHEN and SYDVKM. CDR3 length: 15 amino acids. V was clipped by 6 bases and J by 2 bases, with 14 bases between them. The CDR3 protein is CASRKGGTRNQPQHF. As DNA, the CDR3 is TGTGCCAGCAGGAAAGGTGGGACACGCAATCAGCCCCAGCATTTT.

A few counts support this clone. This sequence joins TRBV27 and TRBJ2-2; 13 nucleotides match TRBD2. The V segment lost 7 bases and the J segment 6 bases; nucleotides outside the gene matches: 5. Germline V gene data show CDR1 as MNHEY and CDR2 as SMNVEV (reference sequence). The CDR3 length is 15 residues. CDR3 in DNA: TGTGCCAGCACCGCCGGACTAGCGGGGGCCGGGGAGCTGTTTTTT. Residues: CASTAGLAGAGELFF.

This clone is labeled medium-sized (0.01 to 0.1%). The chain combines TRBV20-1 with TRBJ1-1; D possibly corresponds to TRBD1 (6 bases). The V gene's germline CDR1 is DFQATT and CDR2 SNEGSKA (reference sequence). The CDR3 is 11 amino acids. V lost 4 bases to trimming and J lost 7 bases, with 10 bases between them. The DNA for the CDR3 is TGCAGTGCTACAGGGGTTGGTGAAGCTTTCTTT. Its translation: CSATGVGEAFF.